Listed below are T cell receptor beta chains from one sample, sequenced in a study of cytomegalovirus exposure and HLA in healthy donors. TCRdb's copy holds only in-frame clones and misses some; the assay was immunoSEQ multiplex PCR. The table includes around 150,000 clones, about 85% detected once. The specimen sequenced was PBMCs. The receptors stem from a young man in good health and CMV-seropositive. CDR3s include the opening cysteine and the closing phenylalanine or tryptophan. D genes are given only for firm matches. Where a row states a size, it is once, few, many or the class of an expanded clone; other rows omit it.

v_call	d_call	j_call	clone_size	cdr3_aa	cdr3_nt
TRBV7-8	-	TRBJ2-1	-	CASSLEGTGDEQFF	TGTGCCAGCAGCTTAGAGGGGACGGGGGATGAGCAGTTCTTC
TRBV4-2	TRBD1	TRBJ1-4	once	CASSLEKGAGEKLFF	TGTGCCAGCAGCCTCGAAAAGGGGGCTGGTGAAAAACTGTTTTTT
TRBV19	-	TRBJ1-1	-	CASSRGRGTEAFF	TGTGCCAGTAGTAGGGGGAGGGGCACTGAAGCTTTCTTT
TRBV10-3	-	TRBJ2-1	-	CAADKGGAYNEQFF	TGTGCCGCCGATAAAGGGGGGGCCTACAATGAGCAGTTCTTC
TRBV5-1	TRBD1	TRBJ1-2	once	CASSLAMPGGASNYGYTF	TGCGCCAGCAGCTTGGCAATGCCAGGGGGCGCTTCTAACTATGGCTACACCTTC
TRBV15	-	TRBJ1-1	-	CATSTRGGGLYTEAFF	TGTGCCACCAGCACCCGGGGCGGGGGGCTATACACTGAAGCTTTCTTT
TRBV6-6	-	TRBJ1-1	-	CASSYSEGYTEAFF	TGTGCCAGCAGTTACTCGGAGGGTTATACTGAAGCTTTCTTT
TRBV11-3	TRBD1	TRBJ1-1	few	CASSRTGGKDEAFF	TGTGCCAGCAGCCGGACAGGGGGCAAAGATGAAGCTTTCTTT
TRBV7-9	-	TRBJ1-5	-	CASSSTGNQPQHF	TGTGCCAGCAGCTCGACAGGCAATCAGCCCCAGCATTTT
TRBV6-5	TRBD2	TRBJ2-3	-	CASSRSAGLEDTQYF	TGTGCCAGCAGTCGCTCAGCGGGGTTGGAGGATACGCAGTATTTT
TRBV5-8	TRBD1	TRBJ2-7	-	CASSTGQGTYEQYF	TGTGCCAGCAGTACTGGACAGGGGACGTACGAGCAGTACTTC
TRBV7-3	-	TRBJ2-1	-	CASSFGAGSYNEQFF	TGTGCCAGCAGCTTCGGAGCGGGTTCCTACAATGAGCAGTTCTTC
TRBV4-3	TRBD1	TRBJ1-3	-	CASSQGTGGGNTIYF	TGCGCCAGCAGCCAAGGGACAGGGGGGGGAAACACCATATATTTT
TRBV4-3	TRBD2	TRBJ2-1	once	CASSQGSGGTDNEQFF	TGCGCCAGCAGCCAAGGAAGCGGGGGGACTGACAATGAGCAGTTCTTC
TRBV11-2	-	TRBJ2-7	-	CASSFARGPTYEQYF	TGTGCCAGCAGCTTCGCAAGGGGCCCAACCTACGAGCAGTACTTC
TRBV11-2	-	TRBJ2-3	-	CASSVGTRDTQYF	TGTGCCAGCAGCGTAGGAACGCGAGATACGCAGTATTTT
TRBV12-5	TRBD1	TRBJ2-2	-	CASGLGTGGYGTGELFF	TGTGCTAGTGGTTTGGGGACAGGGGGCTACGGCACCGGGGAGCTGTTTTTT
TRBV30	TRBD2	TRBJ2-1	-	CAWSVTSGGGEQFF	TGTGCCTGGAGTGTGACTAGCGGGGGGGGAGAGCAGTTCTTC
TRBV7-9	-	TRBJ2-3	-	CASSLEASPDTQYF	TGTGCCAGCAGCTTAGAGGCTAGTCCAGATACGCAGTATTTT
TRBV11-2	TRBD1	TRBJ1-4	-	CASSLVGGLEKLFF	TGTGCCAGCAGCTTAGTAGGGGGCTTAGAAAAACTGTTTTTT
TRBV7-3	TRBD2	TRBJ2-1	-	CASSPWGGSYNEQFF	TGTGCCAGCAGCCCCTGGGGGGGTTCCTACAATGAGCAGTTCTTC
TRBV2	-	TRBJ2-7	-	CASSDGGGPYEQYF	TGTGCCAGCAGTGACGGAGGGGGCCCCTACGAGCAGTACTTC
TRBV5-1	-	TRBJ1-6	-	CASSRESSYNSPLHF	TGCGCCAGTAGCAGGGAGAGCTCCTATAATTCACCCCTCCACTTT
TRBV30	TRBD1	TRBJ1-2	-	CAWNGGTGGGYTF	TGTGCCTGGAATGGGGGGACAGGGGGAGGCTACACCTTC
TRBV7-6	-	TRBJ2-3	-	CASSLATPLASGTDTQYF	TGTGCCAGCAGCTTAGCAACCCCACTAGCATCGGGCACAGATACGCAGTATTTT
TRBV4-1	-	TRBJ2-3	-	CASSQDGLGGTDTQYF	TGCGCCAGCAGCCAAGACGGACTAGGGGGGACAGATACGCAGTATTTT
TRBV9	TRBD2	TRBJ2-7	-	CASSVATGGSGGADEQYF	TGTGCCAGCAGCGTAGCTACTGGGGGGAGCGGGGGGGCCGACGAGCAGTACTTC
TRBV4-1	-	TRBJ1-5	-	CASSQQVQQPQHF	TGCGCCAGCAGCCAACAGGTTCAACAGCCCCAGCATTTT
TRBV4-3	TRBD2	TRBJ2-1	-	CASSQEGGDSYNEQFF	TGCGCCAGCAGCCAAGAGGGGGGGGACTCCTACAATGAGCAGTTCTTC
TRBV7-9	-	TRBJ2-3	-	CASSRQSPSTDTQYF	TGTGCCAGCAGTCGACAGTCCCCTAGCACAGATACGCAGTATTTT
TRBV9	-	TRBJ2-2	-	CASSVAVNTGELFF	TGTGCCAGCAGCGTAGCTGTGAACACCGGGGAGCTGTTTTTT
TRBV6-1	-	TRBJ2-4	-	CASSQFQDIQYF	TGTGCCAGCAGTCAGTTTCAGGACATTCAGTACTTC
TRBV4-3	TRBD1	TRBJ2-1	-	CASSQDPGGTGAYNEQFF	TGCGCCAGCAGCCAAGATCCCGGAGGGACAGGGGCCTACAATGAGCAGTTCTTC
TRBV6-5	TRBD1	TRBJ1-2	-	CASSQTGVNYGYTF	TGTGCCAGCAGCCAAACAGGGGTTAACTATGGCTACACCTTC
TRBV4-3	-	TRBJ2-1	-	CASSRERLSYNEQFF	TGCGCCAGCAGCCGTGAGCGTCTCTCCTACAATGAGCAGTTCTTC
TRBV7-6	-	TRBJ1-1	-	CASSTRRGVNTEAFF	TGTGCCAGCAGCACGCGTCGGGGAGTGAACACTGAAGCTTTCTTT
TRBV6-1	TRBD1	TRBJ1-5	-	CASSEARDSRQPQHF	TGTGCCAGCAGTGAAGCGCGGGACAGCCGGCAGCCCCAGCATTTT
TRBV7-2	-	TRBJ2-1	-	CASSLNQGSGYNEQFF	TGTGCCAGCAGCTTAAATCAGGGGTCGGGTTACAATGAGCAGTTCTTC
TRBV18	TRBD1	TRBJ1-6	-	CASSLYDRGNSPLHF	TGTGCCAGCTCACTATACGACAGGGGAAATTCACCCCTCCACTTT
TRBV9	TRBD1	TRBJ2-5	once	CASSVGEQGRETQYF	TGTGCCAGCAGCGTAGGGGAACAGGGGCGAGAGACCCAGTACTTC
TRBV14	TRBD1	TRBJ2-1	-	CASSQDYRNRTGPYNEQFF	TGTGCCAGCAGCCAAGATTATCGGAATAGGACAGGGCCCTACAATGAGCAGTTCTTC
TRBV11-3	-	TRBJ1-1	-	CASSLGAGQEAFF	TGTGCCAGCAGCTTAGGGGCAGGGCAGGAAGCTTTCTTT
TRBV4-1	TRBD2	TRBJ2-3	-	CASSQEAGLGPDTQYF	TGCGCCAGCAGCCAGGAAGCGGGGCTGGGCCCAGATACGCAGTATTTT
TRBV27	TRBD2	TRBJ2-7	-	CASGKRGAYEQYF	TGTGCCAGCGGTAAGCGGGGGGCCTACGAGCAGTACTTC
TRBV6-1	-	TRBJ2-1	-	CASSWGVGEQFF	TGTGCCAGCAGTTGGGGGGTGGGCGAGCAGTTCTTC
TRBV6-5	-	TRBJ1-5	-	CASSYSSGQPQHF	TGTGCCAGCAGTTACTCGTCGGGTCAGCCCCAGCATTTT
TRBV7-2	-	TRBJ2-5	-	CASSLNSETQYF	TGTGCCAGCAGCCTTAATAGCGAGACCCAGTACTTC
TRBV4-2	TRBD2	TRBJ2-5	-	CASSQHGGRGGPPETQYF	TGTGCCAGCAGCCAACATGGGGGTCGGGGGGGCCCCCCAGAGACCCAGTACTTC
TRBV7-9	-	TRBJ1-2	-	CASSGTVGQIGTF	TGTGCCAGCAGCGGAACCGTCGGACAGATTGGAACCTTC
TRBV7-2	-	TRBJ2-2	-	CASNQGTGELFF	TGTGCCAGCAATCAGGGGACCGGGGAGCTGTTTTTT